This TCR beta chain was sequenced in a study of cytomegalovirus exposure and HLA in healthy donors. The overall study: An early release of data contained about 85 million unique TCRs, which came from HLA-typed donors. General study findings and limits: Analysis performed later showed TCR beta chains linked to HLA being more clonally expanded than equally common others. According to the study, 160 or so TCR beta chains were cytomegalovirus-associated. In a later analysis, TCR beta V- and J-gene trimming showed a link to a missense DCLRE1C variant.

The primer mix had 60 Vbeta and 13 Jbeta primers. Assay used: immunoSEQ multiplex PCR; TCRdb lists only in-frame clones, some missing. The listing records more than 65,000 clones. CDR3 length: 15 residues. Trimming at V came to 0 bases and at J to 4 bases, leaving 3 bases not matched to a gene. The germline CDR1 and CDR2 sequences are SEHNR and FQNEAQ (reference sequence). In the case of this clone: The antigen is undetermined.

The origin of this receptor is a man in his forties in good health and CMV-seronegative. The V call is TRBV7-9, the J call TRBJ2-5, with 9 bases fitting TRBD1. Input material: PBMCs. CDR3 DNA: TGTGCCAGCAGCTTAGCACAGGGGGCGTCAGAGACCCAGTACTTC. Translating gives CASSLAQGASETQYF.